This T cell receptor (beta chain) comes out of a study of OX40 agonist ivuxolimab in advanced cancers. As for the study in general: In this trial design, patients received ivuxolimab intravenously at 0.01 to 10 mg/kg every 2 weeks.

Assay: immunoSEQ multiplex PCR; the TCRdb copy retains only in-frame clones and omits some. The repertoire has over 30,000 clones, around 83% of them found once; the top ten carry 1.8%. Overall study results and limits: Some nonresponders also had low normalized T-cell clonal expansion. Dosing at 0.1 to 3.0 mg/kg was accompanied by clonal expansion of CD4+ and CD8+ blood T cells by week 6.

A history of autoimmune disease or systemic immunosuppression excluded patients. To note about this clone: The antigen is unknown.

This receptor was taken from an adult with an advanced solid tumor such as melanoma, head and neck, liver or kidney cancer. Sequencing used CD4+ or CD8+ T cells sorted from blood, obtained in a trial of the OX40 agonist ivuxolimab.

DNA of the CDR3: TGTGCCAGCAGTCCCCCTGGAGGCTACTATGGCTACACCTTC. It codes for CASSPPGGYYGYTF. V usage is TRBV28 and J usage is TRBJ1-2; D remains ambiguous. The CDR3 is 14 amino acids. Germline lookup yields CDR1 MDHEN and CDR2 SYDVKM. Trimming left V 5 bases short and J 3 bases short, with 13 bases between.